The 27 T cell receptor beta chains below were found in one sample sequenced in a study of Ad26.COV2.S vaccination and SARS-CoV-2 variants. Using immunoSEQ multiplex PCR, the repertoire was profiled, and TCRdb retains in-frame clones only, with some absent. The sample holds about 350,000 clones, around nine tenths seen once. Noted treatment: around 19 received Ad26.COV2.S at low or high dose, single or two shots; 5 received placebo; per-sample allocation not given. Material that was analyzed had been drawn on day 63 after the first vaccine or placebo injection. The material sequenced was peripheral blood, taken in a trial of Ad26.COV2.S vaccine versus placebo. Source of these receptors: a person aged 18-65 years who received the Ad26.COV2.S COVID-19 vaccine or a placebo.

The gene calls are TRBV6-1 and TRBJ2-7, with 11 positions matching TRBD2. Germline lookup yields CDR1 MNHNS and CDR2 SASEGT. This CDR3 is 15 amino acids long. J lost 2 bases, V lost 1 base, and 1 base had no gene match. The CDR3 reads CASSEGSGRAYEQYF. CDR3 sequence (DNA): TGTGCCAGCAGTGAAGGTAGCGGGAGGGCCTACGAGCAGTACTTC.

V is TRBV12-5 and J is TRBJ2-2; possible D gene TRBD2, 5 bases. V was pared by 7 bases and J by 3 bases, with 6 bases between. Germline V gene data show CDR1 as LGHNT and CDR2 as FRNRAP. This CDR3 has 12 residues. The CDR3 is CASVGDTGELFF. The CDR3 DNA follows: TGTGCTAGTGTCGGGGACACCGGGGAGCTGTTTTTT.

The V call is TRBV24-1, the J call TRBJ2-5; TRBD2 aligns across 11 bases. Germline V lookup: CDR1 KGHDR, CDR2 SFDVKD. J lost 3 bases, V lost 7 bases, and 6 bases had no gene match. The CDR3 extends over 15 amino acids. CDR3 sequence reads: CATSSFSGGEETQYF. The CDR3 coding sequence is TGTGCCACCAGCTCCTTTAGCGGGGGGGAAGAGACCCAGTACTTC.

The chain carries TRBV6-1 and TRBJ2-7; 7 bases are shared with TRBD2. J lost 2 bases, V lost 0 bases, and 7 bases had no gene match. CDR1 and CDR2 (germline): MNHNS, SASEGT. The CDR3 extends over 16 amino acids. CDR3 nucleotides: TGTGCCAGCAGTGAAGCCGGCACTAGCGACCCCTACGAGCAGTACTTC. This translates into CASSEAGTSDPYEQYF.

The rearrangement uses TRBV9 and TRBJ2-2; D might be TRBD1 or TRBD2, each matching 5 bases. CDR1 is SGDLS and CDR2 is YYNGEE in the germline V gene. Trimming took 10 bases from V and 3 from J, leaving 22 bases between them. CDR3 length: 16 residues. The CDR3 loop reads CAQHGPTGAYTGELFF. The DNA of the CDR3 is TGTGCCCAACACGGGCCGACCGGGGCGTACACCGGGGAGCTGTTTTTT.

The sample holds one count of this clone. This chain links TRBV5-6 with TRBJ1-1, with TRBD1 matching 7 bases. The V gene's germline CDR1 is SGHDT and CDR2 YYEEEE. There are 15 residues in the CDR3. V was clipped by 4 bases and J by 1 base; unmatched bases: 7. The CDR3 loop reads CASSPGGQQNTEAFF. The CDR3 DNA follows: TGTGCCAGCAGCCCGGGGGGACAGCAGAACACTGAAGCTTTCTTT.

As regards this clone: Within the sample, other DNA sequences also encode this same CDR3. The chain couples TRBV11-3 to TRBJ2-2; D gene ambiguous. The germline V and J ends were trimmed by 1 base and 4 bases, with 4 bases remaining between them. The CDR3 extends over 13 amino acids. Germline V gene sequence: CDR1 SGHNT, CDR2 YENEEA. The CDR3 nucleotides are TGTGCCAGCAGCTTAGCGAGCACCGGGGAGCTGTTTTTT. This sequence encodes CASSLASTGELFF.

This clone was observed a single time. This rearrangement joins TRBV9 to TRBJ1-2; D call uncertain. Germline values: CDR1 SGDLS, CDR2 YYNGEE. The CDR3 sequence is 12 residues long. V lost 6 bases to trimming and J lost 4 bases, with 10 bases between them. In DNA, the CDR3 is TGTGCCAGCATGAACAGCCTCTATGGCTACACCTTC. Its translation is CASMNSLYGYTF.

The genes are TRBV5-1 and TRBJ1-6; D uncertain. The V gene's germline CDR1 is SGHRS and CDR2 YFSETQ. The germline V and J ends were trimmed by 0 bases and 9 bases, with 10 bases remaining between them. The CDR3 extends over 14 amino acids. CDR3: CASSLATLGSPLHF. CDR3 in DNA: TGCGCCAGCAGCTTGGCCACCCTCGGTTCACCCCTCCACTTT.

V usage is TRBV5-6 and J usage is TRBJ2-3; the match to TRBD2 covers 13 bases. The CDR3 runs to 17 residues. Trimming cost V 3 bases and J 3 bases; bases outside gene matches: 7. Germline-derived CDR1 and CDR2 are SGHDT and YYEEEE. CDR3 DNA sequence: TGTGCCAGCAGCTCCGGACTAGCGGGAGCTTCGACAGATACGCAGTATTTT. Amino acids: CASSSGLAGASTDTQYF. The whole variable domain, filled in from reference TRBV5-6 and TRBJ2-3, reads DAGVTQSPTHLIKTRGQQVTLRCSPKSGHDTVSWYQQALGQGPQFIFQYYEEEERQRGNFPDRFSGHQFPNYSSELNVNALLLGDSALYLCASSSGLAGASTDTQYFGPGTRLTVL.

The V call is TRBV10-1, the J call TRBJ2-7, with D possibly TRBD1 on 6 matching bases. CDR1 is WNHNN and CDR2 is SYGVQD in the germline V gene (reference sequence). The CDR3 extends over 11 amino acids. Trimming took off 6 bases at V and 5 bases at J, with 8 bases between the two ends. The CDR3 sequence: CASSTGNEQYF. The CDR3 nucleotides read TGCGCCAGCAGCACAGGGAACGAGCAGTACTTC.

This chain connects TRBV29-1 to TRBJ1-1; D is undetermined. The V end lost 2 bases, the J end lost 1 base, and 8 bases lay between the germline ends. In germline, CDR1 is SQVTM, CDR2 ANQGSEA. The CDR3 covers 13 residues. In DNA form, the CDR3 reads TGCAGCGTTGAAATTTCCTGGAACACTGAAGCTTTCTTT. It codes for CSVEISWNTEAFF. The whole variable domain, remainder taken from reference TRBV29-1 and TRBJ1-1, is SAVISQKPSRDICQRGTSLTIQCQVDSQVTMMFWYRQQPGQSLTLIATANQGSEATYESGFVIDKFPISRPNLTFSTLTVSNMSPEDSSIYLCSVEISWNTEAFFGQGTRLTVV.

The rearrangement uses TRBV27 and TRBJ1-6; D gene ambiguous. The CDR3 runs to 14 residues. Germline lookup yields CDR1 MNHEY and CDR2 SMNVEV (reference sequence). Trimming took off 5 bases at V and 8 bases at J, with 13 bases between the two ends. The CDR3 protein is CASSPARRDSPLHF. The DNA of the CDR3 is TGTGCCAGCAGTCCCGCCCGACGGGATTCACCCCTCCACTTT.

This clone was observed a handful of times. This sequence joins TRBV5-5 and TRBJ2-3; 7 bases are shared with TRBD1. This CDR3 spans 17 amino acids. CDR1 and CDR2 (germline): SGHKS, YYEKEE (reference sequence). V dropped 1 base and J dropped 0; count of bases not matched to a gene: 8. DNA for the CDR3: TGTGCCAGCAGCTTGTATCAGGGGGTTATAAGCACAGATACGCAGTATTTT. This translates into CASSLYQGVISTDTQYF.

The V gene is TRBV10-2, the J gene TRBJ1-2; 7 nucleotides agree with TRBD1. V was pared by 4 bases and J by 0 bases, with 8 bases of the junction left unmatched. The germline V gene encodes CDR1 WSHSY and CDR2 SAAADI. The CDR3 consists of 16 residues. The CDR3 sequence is CASSGGGQPTNYGYTF. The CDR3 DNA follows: TGCGCCAGCAGTGGGGGGGGACAGCCGACTAACTATGGCTACACCTTC.

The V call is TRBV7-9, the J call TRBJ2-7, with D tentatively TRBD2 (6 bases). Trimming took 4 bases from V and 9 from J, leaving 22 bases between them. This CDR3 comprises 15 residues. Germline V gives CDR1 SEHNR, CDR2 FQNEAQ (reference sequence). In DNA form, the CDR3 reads TGTGCCAGCAGCTCCCAAAAGGGGACTCGTGACACGCAGTACTTC. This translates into CASSSQKGTRDTQYF. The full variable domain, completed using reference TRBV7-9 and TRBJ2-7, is DTGVSQNPRHKITKRGQNVTFRCDPISEHNRLYWYRQTLGQGPEFLTYFQNEAQLEKSRLLSDRFSAERPKGSFSTLEIQRTEQGDSAMYLCASSSQKGTRDTQYFGPGTRLTVT.

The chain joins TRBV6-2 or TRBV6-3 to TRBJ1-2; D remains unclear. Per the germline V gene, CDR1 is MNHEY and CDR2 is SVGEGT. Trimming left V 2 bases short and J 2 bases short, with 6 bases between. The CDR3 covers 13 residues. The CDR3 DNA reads TGTGCCAGCAGTTACGTCAGAAACTATGGCTACACCTTC. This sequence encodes CASSYVRNYGYTF.

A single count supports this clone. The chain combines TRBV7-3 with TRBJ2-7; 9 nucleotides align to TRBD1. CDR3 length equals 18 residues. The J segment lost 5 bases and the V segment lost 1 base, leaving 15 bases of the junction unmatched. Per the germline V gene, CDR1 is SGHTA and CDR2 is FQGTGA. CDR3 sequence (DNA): TGTGCCAGCAGCTTAAGAAGCAATTATCCACAGGGGGCCCACGAGCAGTACTTC. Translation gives CASSLRSNYPQGAHEQYF.

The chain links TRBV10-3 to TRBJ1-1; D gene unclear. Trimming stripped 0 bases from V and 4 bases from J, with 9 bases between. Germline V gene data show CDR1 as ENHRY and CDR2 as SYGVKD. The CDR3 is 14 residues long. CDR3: CAISESGRSTEAFF. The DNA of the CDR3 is TGTGCCATCAGTGAGTCGGGCAGGAGCACTGAAGCTTTCTTT.

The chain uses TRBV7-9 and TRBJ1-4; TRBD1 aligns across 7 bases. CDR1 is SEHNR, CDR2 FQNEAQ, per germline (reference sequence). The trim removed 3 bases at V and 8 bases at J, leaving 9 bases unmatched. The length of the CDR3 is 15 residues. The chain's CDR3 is CASSLGTVLEEKLFF. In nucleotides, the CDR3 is TGTGCCAGCAGCTTGGGGACAGTTCTGGAGGAAAAACTGTTTTTT. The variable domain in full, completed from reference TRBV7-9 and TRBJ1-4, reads DTGVSQNPRHKITKRGQNVTFRCDPISEHNRLYWYRQTLGQGPEFLTYFQNEAQLEKSRLLSDRFSAERPKGSFSTLEIQRTEQGDSAMYLCASSLGTVLEEKLFFGSGTQLSVL.

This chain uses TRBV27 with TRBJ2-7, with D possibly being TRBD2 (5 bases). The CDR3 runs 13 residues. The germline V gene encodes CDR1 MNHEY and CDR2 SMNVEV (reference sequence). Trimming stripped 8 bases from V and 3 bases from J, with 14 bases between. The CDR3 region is CASWSSVDYEQYF. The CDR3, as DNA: TGTGCCAGCTGGAGTAGCGTAGACTACGAGCAGTACTTC.

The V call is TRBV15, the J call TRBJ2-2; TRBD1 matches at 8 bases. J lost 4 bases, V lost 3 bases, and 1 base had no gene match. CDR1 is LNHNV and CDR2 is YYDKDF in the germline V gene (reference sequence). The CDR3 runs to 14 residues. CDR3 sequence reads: CATSRDRVTGELFF. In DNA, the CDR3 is TGTGCCACCAGCAGGGACAGGGTCACCGGGGAGCTGTTTTTT.

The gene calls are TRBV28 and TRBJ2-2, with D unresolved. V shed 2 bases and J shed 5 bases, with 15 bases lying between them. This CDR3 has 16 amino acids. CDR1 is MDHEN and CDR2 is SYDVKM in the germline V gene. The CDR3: CASSLPRPALTGELFF. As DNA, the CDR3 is TGTGCCAGCAGTTTACCGCGGCCAGCGTTGACCGGGGAGCTGTTTTTT.

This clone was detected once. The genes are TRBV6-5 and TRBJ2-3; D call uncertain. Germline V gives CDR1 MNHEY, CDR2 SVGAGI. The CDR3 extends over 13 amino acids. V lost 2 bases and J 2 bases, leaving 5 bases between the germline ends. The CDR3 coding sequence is TGTGCCAGCAGTTACGATTACACAGATACGCAGTATTTT. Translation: CASSYDYTDTQYF.

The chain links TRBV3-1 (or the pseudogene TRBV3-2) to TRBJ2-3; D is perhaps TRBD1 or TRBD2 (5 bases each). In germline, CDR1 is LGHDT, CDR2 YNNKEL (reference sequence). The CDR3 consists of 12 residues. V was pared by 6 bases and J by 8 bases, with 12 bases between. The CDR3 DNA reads TGTGCCAGCAGTAGACCGGGACGTACGCAGTATTTT. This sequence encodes CASSRPGRTQYF.

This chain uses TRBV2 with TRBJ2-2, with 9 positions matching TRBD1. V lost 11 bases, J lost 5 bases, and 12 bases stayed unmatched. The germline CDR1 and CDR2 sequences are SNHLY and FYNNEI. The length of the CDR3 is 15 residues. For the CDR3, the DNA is TGTGCCGGTATGACAGGGGGAAAAGGGACCGGGGAGCTGTTTTTT. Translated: CAGMTGGKGTGELFF. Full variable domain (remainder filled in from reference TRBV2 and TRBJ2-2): EPEVTQTPSHQVTQMGQEVILRCVPISNHLYFYWYRQILGQKVEFLVSFYNNEISEKSEIFDDQFSVERPDGSNFTLKIRSTKLEDSAMYFCAGMTGGKGTGELFFGEGSRLTVL.

The CDR3 sequence is CASSPHPGQGTNYGYTF. The CDR3 region has the DNA TGTGCCAGCAGCCCCCACCCAGGACAGGGAACTAACTATGGCTACACCTTC. The rearrangement joins TRBV5-6 to TRBJ1-2, with 8 bases fitting TRBD1. The CDR3 loop spans 17 amino acids. Germline-derived CDR1 and CDR2 are SGHDT and YYEEEE. The trim removed 4 bases at V and 0 bases at J, leaving 11 bases unmatched.